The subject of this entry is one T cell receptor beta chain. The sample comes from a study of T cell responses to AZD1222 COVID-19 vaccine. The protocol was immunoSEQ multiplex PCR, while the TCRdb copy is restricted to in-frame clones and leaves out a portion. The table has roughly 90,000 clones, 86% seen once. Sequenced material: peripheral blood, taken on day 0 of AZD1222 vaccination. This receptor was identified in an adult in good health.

Here the CDR3 DNA reads TGTGCCAGTACCGCCGCCGGGACAGGGCCTGTCGGAGGCTACACCTTC. This encodes CASTAAGTGPVGGYTF. The genes are TRBV19 and TRBJ1-2; 9 bases match TRBD1. J was trimmed by 8 bases and V by 7 bases; bases with no gene match: 17. Germline V gene data show CDR1 as LNHDA and CDR2 as SQIVND (reference sequence). This CDR3 comprises 16 residues.